This TCR beta chain was documented in a study of T cells in Graves' hyperthyroidism and ophthalmopathy. This clonotype has just a few counts. TCR beta CDR3 regions were amplified from RNA transcripts. HTBI primers were used for first-round RT-PCR of the TCR CDR3. TCRdb recomputed calls from the multiplex PCR reads with MiXCR, one row per CDR3 protein. The sample carries about 530,000 distinct CDR3 sequences, about 15% recorded once. The J segment lost 5 bases and the V segment lost 0 bases, leaving 13 bases of the junction unmatched. Germline-derived CDR1 and CDR2 are LGHDT and YNNKEL (reference sequence). The CDR3 has 18 amino acids.

The sequenced sample consisted of blood. The gene calls are TRBV3-1 and TRBJ2-5; 9 nucleotides align to TRBD2. This TCR was sampled from a woman aged 18 to 35 with Graves' ophthalmopathy. The CDR3: CASSQEPQWRGGFETQYF. Here the CDR3 DNA reads TGTGCCAGCAGCCAAGAACCCCAATGGCGGGGGGGCTTCGAGACCCAGTACTTC.